One and the same sample provided the 22 T cell receptor beta chains below, sequenced in a study of blood T cell repertoires in COVID-19. Generated by immunoSEQ multiplex PCR, the TCRdb table keeps only in-frame clones and is missing some. The table shows about 490,000 clones, with approximately 83% occurring only once. Input material: peripheral blood. Source of these receptors: a human donor in a cohort sampled during active COVID-19.

V gene TRBV7-2 combines with J gene TRBJ1-4, with no clear D. The length of the CDR3 is 16 residues. V was cut by 5 bases and J by 3 bases, with 16 bases left in between. The germline V gene encodes CDR1 SGHTA and CDR2 FQGNSA. The CDR3 is CASSPPGGIANEKLFF. The CDR3 DNA reads as TGTGCCAGCAGCCCCCCCGGAGGAATTGCTAATGAAAAACTGTTTTTT.

V gene TRBV6-6 combines with J gene TRBJ2-7; 7 bases map to TRBD1. CDR3 size: 16 residues. Germline assignment: CDR1 MNHNY and CDR2 SVGAGI (reference sequence). Trimming at V came to 4 bases and at J to 2 bases, leaving 11 bases not matched to a gene. In nucleotides, the CDR3 is TGTGCCAGCAGTTCCTATCCTAAGGGGGCTGCCTACGAGCAGTACTTC. It yields the protein CASSSYPKGAAYEQYF.

This rearrangement joins TRBV5-4 to TRBJ2-7, with D possibly matching TRBD1 (5 bases). Trimming pared 6 bases from V and 4 bases from J, leaving 11 bases between. In germline, CDR1 is SGHNT, CDR2 YYREEE (reference sequence). The CDR3 sequence is 12 residues long. CDR3 amino acids: CASNRTFYEQYF. In nucleotides, the CDR3 is TGTGCCAGCAACAGGACCTTTTACGAGCAGTACTTC.

The V gene is TRBV20-1, the J gene TRBJ2-7; the D gene is possibly TRBD1 (6 bases). CDR3 length equals 11 residues. Germline V CDR1 and CDR2: DFQATT, SNEGSKA (reference sequence). The germline V and J ends were trimmed by 4 bases and 4 bases, with 8 bases remaining between them. As DNA, the CDR3 is TGCAGTGCTACACAGGGTTACGAGCAGTACTTC. Translation gives CSATQGYEQYF.

This clone was seen once. The chain couples TRBV12-3 or TRBV12-4 to TRBJ1-1; D call uncertain. V dropped 0 bases and J dropped 11 bases, with 10 bases sitting between them. The CDR3 extends over 12 amino acids. The CDR3 DNA is TGTGCCAGCAGTTTAGCGGGCCCCCCGGCTTTCTTT. Protein product: CASSLAGPPAFF.

The chain recombines TRBV7-2 with TRBJ2-3; 7 nucleotides align to TRBD1. The V gene's germline CDR1 is SGHTA and CDR2 FQGNSA. This CDR3 has 15 amino acids. The V gene end was trimmed by 5 bases and the J gene end by 6 bases; junction bases not matched to a gene: 11. DNA for the CDR3: TGTGCCAGCAGCCCCGTCCGGGACAGATGGGATACGCAGTATTTT. This translates into CASSPVRDRWDTQYF.

The genes are TRBV6-6 and TRBJ2-1, with 12 bases fitting TRBD2. The CDR3 runs 15 residues. V trimming: 5 bases; J trimming: 3 bases; junction bases outside the gene matches: 2. Germline V CDR1 and CDR2: MNHNY, SVGAGI (reference sequence). The CDR3 coding sequence is TGTGCCAGCAGTGCTAGCGGGAGGGACTACAATGAGCAGTTCTTC. Amino acid sequence: CASSASGRDYNEQFF.

The J gene is TRBJ1-4, the V gene TRBV19; D possibly corresponds to TRBD1 (6 bases). CDR3 size: 15 residues. Trimming cost V 7 bases and J 8 bases, with 20 bases left between them. Looked up from germline, CDR1 is LNHDA and CDR2 is SQIVND (reference sequence). The CDR3 region is CASTPRDRRYEKLFF. The CDR3 bases are TGTGCCAGTACCCCCCGAGACAGGAGATACGAAAAACTGTTTTTT.

V and J are TRBV30 and TRBJ1-2; TRBD1 agrees at 8 bases. The germline CDR1 and CDR2 sequences are GTSNPN and SVGIG (reference sequence). The ends lost 7 bases at V and 8 bases at J; junction bases unmatched: 9. The CDR3 consists of 12 residues. CDR3 nucleotides: TGTGCCTTTGAGACAGGGGAGGGCGGCTACACCTTC. Protein sequence: CAFETGEGGYTF.

This chain joins TRBV7-2 and TRBJ1-4; D remains ambiguous. CDR3 length equals 13 residues. V was pared by 5 bases and J by 3 bases, with 7 bases between. CDR1 is SGHTA, CDR2 FQGNSA, per germline. In DNA, the CDR3 is TGTGCCAGCAGCCCGGGTCCTAATGAAAAACTGTTTTTT. This sequence encodes CASSPGPNEKLFF.

V gene TRBV7-2 combines with J gene TRBJ2-1; D not resolved. CDR1 is SGHTA, CDR2 FQGNSA, per germline. The CDR3 contains 15 residues. Trimming stripped 5 bases from V and 0 bases from J, with 11 bases between. CDR3 region: CASSPLPGSYNEQFF. CDR3 sequence (DNA): TGTGCCAGCAGCCCCCTACCGGGCTCCTACAATGAGCAGTTCTTC.

The J gene is TRBJ2-1, the V gene TRBV19; 13 bases map to TRBD2. V shed 5 bases and J 9 bases; nucleotides not matched to a gene: 10. Germline loops: CDR1 LNHDA, CDR2 SQIVND (reference sequence). The CDR3 length is 16 residues. In DNA form, the CDR3 reads TGTGCCAGTAGTCAAACTAGCGGGAGGGGACATTCTGAGCAGTTCTTC. This codes for CASSQTSGRGHSEQFF. Full variable domain (rest looked up from reference TRBV19 and TRBJ2-1): DGGITQSPKYLFRKEGQNVTLSCEQNLNHDAMYWYRQDPGQGLRLIYYSQIVNDFQKGDIAEGYSVSREKKESFPLTVTSAQKNPTAFYLCASSQTSGRGHSEQFFGPGTRLTVL.

Only one count was recorded for this clone. The J gene is TRBJ1-1, the V gene TRBV5-4, with D possibly TRBD1 on 6 matching bases. Germline V gives CDR1 SGHNT, CDR2 YYREEE (reference sequence). The CDR3 is 17 amino acids. With 4 bases removed from V and 5 bases from J, the gap between germline ends came to 24 bases. The CDR3: CASSRGGTGSTWTEAFF. As DNA, the CDR3 is TGTGCCAGCAGCAGGGGGGGCACAGGCTCAACCTGGACTGAAGCTTTCTTT.

The chain carries TRBV29-1 and TRBJ1-2; TRBD1 matches 8 bases. The J segment lost 3 bases and the V segment lost 3 bases, leaving 9 bases of the junction unmatched. Germline V CDR1 and CDR2: SQVTM, ANQGSEA. CDR3 length equals 15 residues. In nucleotides, the CDR3 is TGCAGCGTTGACAGGGGTGAGACAGGGGACTATGGCTACACCTTC. This gives the protein CSVDRGETGDYGYTF.

The CDR3 coding sequence is TGTGCCAGCAGTCGGACTAGCGGGAGTGGGGGCGAGCAGTACTTC. This translates into CASSRTSGSGGEQYF. This chain links TRBV6-2 or TRBV6-3 with TRBJ2-7; 13 bases are a match to TRBD2. Looked up from germline, CDR1 is MNHEY and CDR2 is SVGEGT. V lost 5 bases, J lost 6 bases, and 7 bases stayed unmatched. The CDR3 loop spans 15 amino acids.

The chain couples TRBV18 to TRBJ1-3; TRBD1 matches at 8 bases. Germline V gene sequence: CDR1 KGHSH, CDR2 LQKENI. The CDR3 has 19 amino acids. The trim removed 0 bases at V and 4 bases at J, leaving 14 bases unmatched. CDR3 in amino acids: CASSPPFGQGLLGGNTIYF. CDR3 DNA: TGTGCCAGCTCACCACCATTTGGACAGGGTTTATTGGGCGGAAACACCATATATTTT.

The genes are TRBV5-1 and TRBJ1-1, with 7 bases that match TRBD1. V dropped 2 bases and J dropped 4; count of bases not matched to a gene: 8. Per the germline V gene, CDR1 is SGHRS and CDR2 is YFSETQ. This CDR3 spans 15 amino acids. CDR3 loop: CASSFQTGRITEAFF. For the CDR3, the DNA is TGCGCCAGCAGCTTTCAGACAGGGAGGATCACTGAAGCTTTCTTT.

V gene TRBV6-5 combines with J gene TRBJ1-1; a weak D match, TRBD1 (5 bases). The CDR3 is 13 amino acids. Germline CDR1 MNHEY, CDR2 SVGAGI. Deletions cut 7 bases from V and 4 bases from J, with 13 bases between. The CDR3 DNA is TGTGCCAGCACCTGGGAGGGGACCACTGAAGCTTTCTTT. It is translated as CASTWEGTTEAFF.

V usage is TRBV5-4 and J usage is TRBJ1-1; D remains unclear. Germline V gene lookup returns CDR1 SGHNT and CDR2 YYREEE (reference sequence). This CDR3 spans 14 amino acids. V lost 1 base and J 4 bases, leaving 11 bases between the germline ends. The CDR3 DNA is TGTGCCAGCAGCTTGCTTAGCAGACTCACTGAAGCTTTCTTT. It translates to CASSLLSRLTEAFF.

The rearrangement joins TRBV6-1 to TRBJ1-3; tentative D call: TRBD1 (5 bases). The ends were cut back, 0 bases at V and 6 bases at J, with 15 bases in the middle. This CDR3 is 16 amino acids long. CDR1 and CDR2 from the germline V gene are MNHNS and SASEGT. CDR3 in DNA: TGTGCCAGCAGTGAAGCGCTTGGGCAGGGATTAAACACCATATATTTT. It is translated as CASSEALGQGLNTIYF.

The genes are TRBV9 and TRBJ2-5; D is possibly TRBD1 (6 bases). Trimming cost V 4 bases and J 4 bases, with 14 bases left between them. Germline CDR1 reads SGDLS; CDR2 reads YYNGEE. The CDR3 length is 14 residues. This chain's CDR3 is CASSRAIGGETQYF. For the CDR3, the DNA is TGTGCCAGCAGCCGGGCCATAGGGGGAGAGACCCAGTACTTC. Together with reference TRBV9 and TRBJ2-5, the CDR3 gives the full variable domain: DSGVTQTPKHLITATGQRVTLRCSPRSGDLSVYWYQQSLDQGLQFLIQYYNGEERAKGNILERFSAQQFPDLHSELNLSSLELGDSALYFCASSRAIGGETQYFGPGTRLLVL.

This sequence joins TRBV6-2 or TRBV6-3 and TRBJ1-6; D remains unclear. V was clipped by 1 base and J by 9 bases, with 13 bases between them. Germline loops: CDR1 MNHEY, CDR2 SVGEGT. The CDR3 runs to 15 residues. CDR3 coding DNA: TGTGCCAGCAGTTACTTGCTAACTCGCGGTTCACCCCTCCACTTT. Encoded protein: CASSYLLTRGSPLHF.